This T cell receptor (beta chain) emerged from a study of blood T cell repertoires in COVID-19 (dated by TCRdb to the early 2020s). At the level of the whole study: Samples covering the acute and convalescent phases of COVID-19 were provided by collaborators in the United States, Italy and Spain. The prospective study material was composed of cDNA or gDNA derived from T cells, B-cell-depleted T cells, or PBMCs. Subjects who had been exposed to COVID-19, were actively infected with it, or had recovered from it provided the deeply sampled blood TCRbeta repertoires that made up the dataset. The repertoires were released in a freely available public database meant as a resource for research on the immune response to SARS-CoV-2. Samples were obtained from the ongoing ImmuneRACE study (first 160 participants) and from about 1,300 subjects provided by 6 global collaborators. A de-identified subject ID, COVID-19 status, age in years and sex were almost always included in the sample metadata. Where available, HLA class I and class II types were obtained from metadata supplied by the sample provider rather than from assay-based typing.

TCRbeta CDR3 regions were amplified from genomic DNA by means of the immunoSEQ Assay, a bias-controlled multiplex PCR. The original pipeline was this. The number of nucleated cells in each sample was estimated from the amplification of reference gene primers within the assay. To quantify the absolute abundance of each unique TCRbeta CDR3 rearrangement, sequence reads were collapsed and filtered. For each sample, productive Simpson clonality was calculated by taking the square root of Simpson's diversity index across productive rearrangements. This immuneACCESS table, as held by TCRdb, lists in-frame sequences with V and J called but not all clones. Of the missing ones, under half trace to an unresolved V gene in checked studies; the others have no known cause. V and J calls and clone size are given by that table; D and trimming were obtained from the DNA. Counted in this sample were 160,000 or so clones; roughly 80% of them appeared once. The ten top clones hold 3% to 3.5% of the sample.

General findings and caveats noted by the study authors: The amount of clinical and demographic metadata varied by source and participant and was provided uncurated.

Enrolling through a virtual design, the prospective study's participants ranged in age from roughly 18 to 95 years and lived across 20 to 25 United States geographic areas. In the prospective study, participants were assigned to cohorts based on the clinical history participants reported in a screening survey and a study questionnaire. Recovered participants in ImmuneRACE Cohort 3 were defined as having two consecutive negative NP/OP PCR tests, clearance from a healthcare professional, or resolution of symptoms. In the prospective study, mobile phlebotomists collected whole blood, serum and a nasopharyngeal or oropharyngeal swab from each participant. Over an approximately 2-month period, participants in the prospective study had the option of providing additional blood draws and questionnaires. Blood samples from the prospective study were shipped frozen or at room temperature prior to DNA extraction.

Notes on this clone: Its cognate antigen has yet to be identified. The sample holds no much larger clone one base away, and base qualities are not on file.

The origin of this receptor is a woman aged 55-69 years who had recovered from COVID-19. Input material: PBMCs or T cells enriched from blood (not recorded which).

The nucleotide sequence is given as TGTGCCAGCAGCCAAAAACAGGGGGCAGTATCCTCACCCCTCCACTTT. Its protein reads: CASSQKQGAVSSPLHF. The chain was built from TRBV9 and TRBJ1-6; 9 of the junction bases match TRBD1. Spanning cysteine to phenylalanine, the CDR3 consists of 16 amino acids. Only the CDR3 region is kept as DNA, spanning 48 bases read in frame from base 1. Via the germline V gene, CDR1 is SGDLS and CDR2 YYNGEE. Germline trimming amounts to 4 bases on V and 10 bases on J, with 12 as the count of junction bases outside the gene matches.